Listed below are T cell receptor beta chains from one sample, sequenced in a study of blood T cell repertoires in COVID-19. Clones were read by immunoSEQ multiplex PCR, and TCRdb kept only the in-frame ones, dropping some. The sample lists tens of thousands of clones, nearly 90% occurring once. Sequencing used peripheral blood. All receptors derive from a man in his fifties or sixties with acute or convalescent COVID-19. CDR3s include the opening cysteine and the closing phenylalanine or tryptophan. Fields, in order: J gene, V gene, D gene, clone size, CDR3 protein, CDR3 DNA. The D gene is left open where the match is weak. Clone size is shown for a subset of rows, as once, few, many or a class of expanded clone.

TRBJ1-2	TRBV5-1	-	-	CASSLALGALYGYTF	TGCGCCAGCAGCTTGGCCTTAGGGGCCCTCTATGGCTACACCTTC
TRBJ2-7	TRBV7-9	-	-	CASSLSGEQYF	TGTGCCAGCAGCTTATCGGGCGAGCAGTACTTC
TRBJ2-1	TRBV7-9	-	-	CASSLAQGRYNEQFF	TGTGCCAGCAGCTTAGCTCAGGGGCGTTACAATGAGCAGTTCTTC
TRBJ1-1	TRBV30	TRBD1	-	CAWGTGGTEAFF	TGTGCCTGGGGGACAGGGGGAACTGAAGCTTTCTTT
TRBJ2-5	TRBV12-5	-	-	CASGLGTVGPETQYF	TGTGCTAGTGGTTTGGGGACAGTGGGGCCAGAGACCCAGTACTTC
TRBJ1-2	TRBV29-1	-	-	CSVGGDDGYTF	TGCAGCGTTGGGGGGGATGATGGCTACACCTTC
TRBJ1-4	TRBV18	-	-	CASSLLGRAEKLFF	TGTGCCAGCTCTCTTCTGGGGAGGGCTGAAAAACTGTTTTTT
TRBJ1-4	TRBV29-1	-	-	CSVDGAGAANEKLFF	TGCAGCGTTGATGGCGCGGGGGCGGCCAATGAAAAACTGTTTTTT
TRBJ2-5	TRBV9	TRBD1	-	CASSPRMGQGRETQYF	TGTGCCAGCAGCCCACGAATGGGACAGGGGCGGGAGACCCAGTACTTC
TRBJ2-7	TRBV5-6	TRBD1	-	CASSYGQAQTYEQYF	TGTGCCAGCAGCTACGGACAGGCCCAGACCTACGAGCAGTACTTC
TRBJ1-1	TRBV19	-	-	CATSRSQLNTEAFF	TGTGCCACTTCCAGATCACAGTTGAACACTGAAGCTTTCTTT
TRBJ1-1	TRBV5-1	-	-	CASKYDIYGGAFF	TGCGCCAGCAAATACGACATATACGGAGGAGCTTTCTTT
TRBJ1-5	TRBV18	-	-	CASSPPGSRQPQHF	TGTGCCAGCTCACCCCCAGGGTCGAGACAGCCCCAGCATTTT
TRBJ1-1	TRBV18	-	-	CASAQGLGAGTEAFF	TGTGCCAGCGCTCAAGGTTTGGGGGCAGGGACTGAAGCTTTCTTT
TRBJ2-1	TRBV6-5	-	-	CASRLQALYNEQFF	TGTGCCAGCAGGCTTCAGGCTCTCTACAATGAGCAGTTCTTC
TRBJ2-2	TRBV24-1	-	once	CATSDLPSPGELFF	TGTGCCACCAGTGATTTGCCAAGCCCCGGGGAGCTGTTTTTT
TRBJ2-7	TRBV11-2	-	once	CASSLTVRYEQYF	TGTGCCAGCAGCCTTACAGTCCGTTACGAGCAGTACTTC
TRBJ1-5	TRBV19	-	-	CASSPWEFSGNQPQHF	TGTGCCAGTAGTCCCTGGGAGTTTTCGGGGAATCAGCCCCAGCATTTT
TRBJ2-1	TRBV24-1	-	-	CATSDVRGSNEQFF	TGTGCCACCAGTGATGTCAGGGGCTCGAATGAGCAGTTCTTC
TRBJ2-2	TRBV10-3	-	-	CAIRKDRTNTGELFF	TGTGCCATCAGGAAGGACAGAACGAACACCGGGGAGCTGTTTTTT
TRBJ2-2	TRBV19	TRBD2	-	CASRTRLAGKSGELFF	TGTGCCAGTAGGACTAGACTAGCGGGGAAGTCCGGGGAGCTGTTTTTT
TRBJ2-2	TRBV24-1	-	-	CATSETGTLGTGELFF	TGTGCCACCAGTGAGACCGGGACACTTGGTACCGGGGAGCTGTTTTTT
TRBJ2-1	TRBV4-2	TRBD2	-	CASSARLGAGGPNEQFF	TGTGCCAGCAGCGCACGCCTCGGAGCGGGGGGGCCGAATGAGCAGTTCTTC
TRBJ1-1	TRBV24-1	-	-	CATSDSRGFSEAFF	TGTGCCACCAGTGATTCTCGGGGGTTCAGTGAAGCTTTCTTT
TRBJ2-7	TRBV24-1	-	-	CATSDFGAGSSYEQYF	TGTGCCACCAGTGATTTTGGGGCCGGCAGCTCCTACGAGCAGTACTTC
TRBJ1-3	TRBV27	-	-	CASRRGDSGNTIYF	TGTGCCAGCAGACGGGGTGACTCTGGAAACACCATATATTTT
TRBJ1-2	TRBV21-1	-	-	CASSKLRQGSGYTF	TGTGCCAGCAGCAAACTAAGACAGGGGAGTGGCTACACCTTC
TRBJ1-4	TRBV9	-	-	CASSVGEGFATNEKLFF	TGTGCCAGCAGCGTAGGGGAGGGGTTTGCAACTAATGAAAAACTGTTTTTT
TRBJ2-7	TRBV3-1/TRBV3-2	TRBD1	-	CASSHTTGGHEQYF	TGTGCCAGCAGCCACACGACAGGGGGCCACGAGCAGTACTTC
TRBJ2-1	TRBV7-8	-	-	CASSLARGNNEQFF	TGTGCCAGCAGCTTAGCGAGAGGGAACAATGAGCAGTTCTTC
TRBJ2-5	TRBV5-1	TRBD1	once	CASSPQGAIQETQYF	TGCGCCAGCAGCCCGCAGGGGGCAATCCAAGAGACCCAGTACTTC
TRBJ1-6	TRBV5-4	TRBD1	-	CASSPARTGGNSPLHF	TGTGCCAGCAGTCCCGCTAGGACAGGGGGGAATTCACCCCTCCACTTT
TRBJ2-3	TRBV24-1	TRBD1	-	CATSKPGTGTTDTQYF	TGTGCCACCAGTAAACCCGGGACAGGGACCACAGATACGCAGTATTTT
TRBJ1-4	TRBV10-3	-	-	CAIGAGGEKLFF	TGTGCCATCGGGGCGGGGGGGGAAAAACTGTTTTTT
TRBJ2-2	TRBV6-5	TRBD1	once	CASSTTGGANGELFF	TGTGCCAGCAGTACAACAGGGGGCGCGAACGGGGAGCTGTTTTTT
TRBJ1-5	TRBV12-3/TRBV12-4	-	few	CASSIKGYQPQHF	TGTGCCAGCAGTATAAAGGGGTATCAGCCCCAGCATTTT
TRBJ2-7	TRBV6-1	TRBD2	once	CASSEFSGGAYEQYF	TGTGCCAGCAGTGAATTTAGCGGGGGGGCCTACGAGCAGTACTTC
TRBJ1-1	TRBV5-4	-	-	CASSLERPYTEAFF	TGTGCCAGCAGCTTGGAGCGGCCATACACTGAAGCTTTCTTT